What follows are 17 T cell receptor beta chains derived from one specimen sequenced in a study of T cells in Graves' hyperthyroidism and ophthalmopathy. TCR beta CDR3 sequences were amplified from RNA transcripts. An initial round of RT-PCR targeting the TCR CDR3 relied on the HTBI primer set. MiXCR, run by TCRdb on the multiplex PCR reads, gives a single entry per CDR3 protein. Among roughly 180,000 distinct CDR3 sequences, about a tenth were seen once, and the ten largest hold around 20%. Sequenced sample: blood. The receptors stem from a woman aged 18-29 years with Graves' hyperthyroidism that later progressed to Graves' ophthalmopathy.

This clonotype has at least ten counts. The chain joins TRBV14 to TRBJ1-4; D is uncertain. CDR3 length: 15 amino acids. CDR1 is SGHDN and CDR2 is FVKESK in the germline V gene. V gave up 3 bases and J gave up 7 bases, with 15 bases separating them. CDR3 nucleotides: TGTGCCAGCAGCCAGGCCCTAGGGTGGGGTGAAAAACTGTTTTTT. Its translation is CASSQALGWGEKLFF.

The chain combines TRBV4-1 with TRBJ2-5; weak D call: TRBD1 (6 bases). This CDR3 has 15 residues. Trimming left V 0 bases short and J 1 base short, with 9 bases between. Looked up from germline, CDR1 is MGHRA and CDR2 is YSYEKL. CDR3 region: CASSQDPRGQETQYF. The CDR3 region has the DNA TGCGCCAGCAGCCAAGATCCCAGGGGCCAAGAGACCCAGTACTTC.

This clonotype has ten or more counts. The chain couples TRBV6-1 to TRBJ1-1; 7 nucleotides match TRBD1. J was trimmed by 1 base and V by 5 bases; bases with no gene match: 4. This CDR3 spans 14 amino acids. CDR1 is MNHNS, CDR2 SASEGT, per germline. The CDR3 is CASSYRTGNTEAFF. In nucleotides, the CDR3 is TGTGCCAGCAGTTATCGGACAGGGAACACTGAAGCTTTCTTT.

The chain employs TRBV7-8 and TRBJ2-5; D may be TRBD1 or TRBD2 (7 bases each). With 5 bases removed from V and 9 bases from J, the gap between germline ends came to 22 bases. The CDR3 runs 15 residues. Germline lookup yields CDR1 SGHVS and CDR2 FQNEAQ. CDR3 protein: CASSPGEGAREAQYF. The CDR3 coding sequence is TGTGCCAGCAGCCCCGGGGAGGGGGCGCGTGAGGCCCAGTACTTC.

This clonotype was counted many times. The rearrangement joins TRBV15 to TRBJ1-1; D is ambiguous. V was trimmed by 3 bases and J by 0 bases, leaving 8 bases between them. This CDR3 is built from 14 residues. Germline CDR1 and CDR2: LNHNV and YYDKDF (reference sequence). The CDR3 here is CATSRRQLNTEAFF. The DNA for the CDR3 is TGTGCCACCAGCAGGCGCCAGTTGAACACTGAAGCTTTCTTT.

This clonotype was seen ten or more times. The V and J genes are TRBV7-9 and TRBJ1-4; D unclear. CDR1 is SEHNR and CDR2 is FQNEAQ in the germline V gene (reference sequence). V was clipped by 5 bases and J by 4 bases, with 14 bases between them. The CDR3 length is 15 residues. CDR3 DNA: TGTGCCAGCAGCGAGATGGACCGTTTTAATGAAAAACTGTTTTTT. Translation gives CASSEMDRFNEKLFF.

This clonotype has ten or more counts. The J gene is TRBJ1-1, the V gene TRBV6-1; D is unclear. Trimming cost V 5 bases and J 9 bases, with 19 bases left between them. CDR3 size: 14 residues. In germline, CDR1 is MNHNS, CDR2 SASEGT. The CDR3 bases are TGTGCCAGCAGTACACCCCTGGACCAACCCAAAGCTTTCTTT. This sequence encodes CASSTPLDQPKAFF.

This clonotype has a count of ten or more. This chain connects TRBV12-3 or TRBV12-4 to TRBJ2-7, with 7 bases matching TRBD1. CDR3 length: 11 amino acids. V gave up 4 bases and J gave up 10 bases; unmatched junction bases: 4. CDR3 sequence: CASSYSGGQYF. In nucleotides, the CDR3 is TGTGCCAGCAGTTACTCAGGGGGTCAGTACTTC.

The chain employs TRBV30 and TRBJ2-3; D gene uncertain. This CDR3 comprises 16 residues. The ends were cut back, 0 bases at V and 1 base at J, with 14 bases in the middle. Germline CDR1 GTSNPN, CDR2 SVGIG (reference sequence). CDR3 protein: CAWSVGLREGTDTQYF. The CDR3 nucleotides read TGTGCCTGGAGTGTAGGCCTCAGAGAAGGCACAGATACGCAGTATTTT.

This clonotype appeared many times. V is TRBV12-3 or TRBV12-4 and J is TRBJ2-7, with D perhaps being TRBD1 or TRBD2 (6 bases each). Trimming shortened V by 5 bases and J by 5 bases, and 16 bases separated the two germline ends. CDR3 length: 14 amino acids. In DNA form, the CDR3 reads TGTGCCAGCAGTCCCCCCTGGGGGGCGAACGAGCAGTACTTC. Residues: CASSPPWGANEQYF.

The chain is built from TRBV20-1 and TRBJ1-3; possible D gene TRBD1, 5 bases. Trimming cost V 5 bases and J 3 bases, with 17 bases left between them. This CDR3 comprises 15 residues. Germline loops: CDR1 DFQATT, CDR2 SNEGSKA (reference sequence). CDR3 sequence: CSALDMAGSGNTIYF. The DNA of the CDR3 is TGCAGTGCTTTGGACATGGCAGGGAGTGGAAACACCATATATTTT.

This clonotype was counted ten times or more. The chain has TRBV27 and TRBJ1-1; TRBD1 matches 8 bases. The CDR3 length is 16 residues. V dropped 2 bases and J dropped 0; count of bases not matched to a gene: 5. Germline CDR1 MNHEY, CDR2 SMNVEV (reference sequence). Written as DNA, the CDR3 is TGTGCCAGCAGTTTAGGGCAGGGGGCAATGAACACTGAAGCTTTCTTT. This sequence encodes CASSLGQGAMNTEAFF.

The rearrangement uses TRBV10-3 and TRBJ2-1; 9 bases agree with TRBD2. The J segment lost 8 bases and the V segment lost 3 bases, leaving 8 bases of the junction unmatched. CDR1 is ENHRY and CDR2 is SYGVKD in the germline V gene. This CDR3 region has 15 residues. The CDR3 loop reads CAISDPGLAFYEQFF. CDR3 sequence (DNA): TGTGCCATCAGTGATCCGGGACTAGCATTTTATGAGCAGTTCTTC.

This clonotype was detected many times. This chain connects TRBV29-1 to TRBJ1-4, with 7 bases that match TRBD1. Germline CDR1 and CDR2: SQVTM and ANQGSEA. The V segment lost 7 bases and the J segment 8 bases; nucleotides outside the gene matches: 7. The CDR3 runs 12 residues. The CDR3 DNA reads as TGCAGCGCTCGACAGGGAAACGAAAAACTGTTTTTT. Translated: CSARQGNEKLFF.

This clonotype was seen at least ten times. The rearrangement joins TRBV25-1 to TRBJ1-1, with TRBD1 identical over 7 bases. V trimming: 3 bases; J trimming: 6 bases; junction bases outside the gene matches: 7. The germline V gene has CDR1 MGHDK and CDR2 SYGVNS. This CDR3 is built from 14 residues. This CDR3 reads CASSDIEGAAEAFF. The CDR3 bases are TGTGCCAGCAGTGATATCGAGGGGGCCGCTGAAGCTTTCTTT.

This clonotype was seen at least ten times. The V gene is TRBV7-3, the J gene TRBJ2-1; D may match TRBD1 or TRBD2 (5 bases each). V was cut by 5 bases and J by 0 bases, with 14 bases left in between. The CDR3 spans 16 residues. CDR1 SGHTA and CDR2 FQGTGA come from the germline V gene. The CDR3 coding sequence is TGTGCCAGCAGCATCTCCGGGACCAACTCCTACAATGAGCAGTTCTTC. This codes for CASSISGTNSYNEQFF.

The chain employs TRBV4-1 and TRBJ1-6; D unresolved. The CDR3 loop spans 13 amino acids. The ends were cut back, 3 bases at V and 5 bases at J, with 5 bases in the middle. Germline-derived CDR1 and CDR2 are MGHRA and YSYEKL. The CDR3 coding sequence is TGCGCCAGCAGCCACGGGAATAATTCACCCCTCCACTTT. Encoded protein: CASSHGNNSPLHF.